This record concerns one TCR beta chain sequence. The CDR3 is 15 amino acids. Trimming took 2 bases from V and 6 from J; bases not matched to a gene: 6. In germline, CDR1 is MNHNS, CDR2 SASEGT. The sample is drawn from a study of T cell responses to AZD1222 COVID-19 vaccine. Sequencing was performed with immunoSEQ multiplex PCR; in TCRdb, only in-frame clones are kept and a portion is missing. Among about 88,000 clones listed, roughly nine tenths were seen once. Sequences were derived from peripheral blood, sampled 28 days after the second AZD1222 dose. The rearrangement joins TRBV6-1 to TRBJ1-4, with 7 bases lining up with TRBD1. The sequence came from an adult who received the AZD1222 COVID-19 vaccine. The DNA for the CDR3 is TGTGCCAGCAGTGAAAGACAGGGCTGGGATGAAAAACTGTTTTTT. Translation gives CASSERQGWDEKLFF.